This is a list of T cell receptor beta chains from one sample in a study of regulatory T cells in long-lasting Graves disease. TCRdb reanalysed the multiplex PCR reads using MiXCR and keeps one entry per CDR3 protein. This sample has about 460,000 distinct CDR3 sequences, with 22% found just once. Sequenced material: peripheral blood mononuclear cells (PBMCs), taken when the disease was refractory, from a patient treated with antithyroid drugs. These receptor sequences come from a female donor with Graves disease. Both conserved end residues are part of each CDR3. The order of the fields is CDR3 protein, J gene, V gene.

CDR3 protein: CASTTGLPGGEQFF; J gene: TRBJ2-1; V gene: TRBV28
CDR3 protein: CASSLTTSSGELFF; J gene: TRBJ2-2; V gene: TRBV7-3
CDR3 protein: CASSPLLKDSYGYTF; J gene: TRBJ1-2; V gene: TRBV11-2
CDR3 protein: CASSPLVWGRSSYEQYF; J gene: TRBJ2-7; V gene: TRBV12-3/TRBV12-4
CDR3 protein: CASSYRPRDTQYF; J gene: TRBJ2-3; V gene: TRBV6-5
CDR3 protein: CSVGSPVPYNEQFF; J gene: TRBJ2-1; V gene: TRBV29-1
CDR3 protein: CASSSTTGRGQVYEQYF; J gene: TRBJ2-7; V gene: TRBV13
CDR3 protein: CASSLSVDSTEAFF; J gene: TRBJ1-1; V gene: TRBV7-9
CDR3 protein: CASRDRYYEQYF; J gene: TRBJ2-7; V gene: TRBV28
CDR3 protein: CASTGTGRYEQYF; J gene: TRBJ2-7; V gene: TRBV25-1
CDR3 protein: CSALKPGPYEQYF; J gene: TRBJ2-7; V gene: TRBV20-1
CDR3 protein: CASSPPSGYYQETQYF; J gene: TRBJ2-5; V gene: TRBV5-5
CDR3 protein: CASSLVGLVYEQYF; J gene: TRBJ2-7; V gene: TRBV28
CDR3 protein: CSAPLPGEETQYF; J gene: TRBJ2-5; V gene: TRBV20-1
CDR3 protein: CASSQINGIYEQYF; J gene: TRBJ2-7; V gene: TRBV7-2
CDR3 protein: CASIPPQGRARGYTF; J gene: TRBJ1-2; V gene: TRBV28
CDR3 protein: CASRTRGVNTEAFF; J gene: TRBJ1-1; V gene: TRBV6-1
CDR3 protein: CSARSSSGGEEQFF; J gene: TRBJ2-1; V gene: TRBV20-1
CDR3 protein: CASSPGTPYGYTF; J gene: TRBJ1-2; V gene: TRBV7-3
CDR3 protein: CASSRGADTQYF; J gene: TRBJ2-3; V gene: TRBV12-3/TRBV12-4